Below, 3 T cell receptor beta chains from the same sample are listed, as sequenced in a study of blood T cell repertoires in COVID-19 (dated by TCRdb to about 2020). Libraries were prepared through the immunoSEQ multiplex PCR assay. TCRdb stores this immuneACCESS table with in-frame sequences only. Part of the clones is absent; in the studies checked, under half of the shortfall reflects unresolved V genes, and no reason is known for the rest. Within this sample are 20,000 to 30,000 clones, with approximately 87% of them counted one time only. The ten top clones hold 25% of the sample. Material: peripheral blood. All receptors derive from a human donor with active COVID-19. The donor label of this sample is uncertain.

The chain couples TRBV6-4 to TRBJ2-3; D possibly corresponds to TRBD1 (5 bases). In germline, CDR1 is MRHNA, CDR2 SNTAGT. The CDR3 spans 13 residues. Trimming left V 6 bases short and J 4 bases short, with 11 bases between. In nucleotides, the CDR3 is TGTGCCAGCAGCCAGGGATGGTCAGATACGCAGTATTTT. Encoded protein: CASSQGWSDTQYF.

The count of this clone is one. The chain combines TRBV6-6 with TRBJ2-2; TRBD1 matches at 8 bases. Trimming cost V 3 bases and J 0 bases; bases outside gene matches: 3. This CDR3 region has 16 residues. From germline, CDR1 is MNHNY and CDR2 SVGAGI (reference sequence). CDR3: CASSYRQGTNTGELFF. CDR3 DNA sequence: TGTGCCAGCAGTTATCGACAGGGGACGAACACCGGGGAGCTGTTTTTT.

This chain joins TRBV30 and TRBJ2-2; maybe TRBD1 (6 bases). Deletions cut 0 bases from V and 0 bases from J, with 17 bases between. Germline V gene data show CDR1 as GTSNPN and CDR2 as SVGIG (reference sequence). The CDR3 is 18 residues long. This CDR3 reads CAWSVGRGPRTNTGELFF. The CDR3 DNA reads as TGTGCCTGGAGTGTGGGCAGGGGCCCTCGGACGAACACCGGGGAGCTGTTTTTT.